These 10 T cell receptor beta chains were sequenced from one sample in a study of T and B cells in COVID-19 patients. TRB rearrangements were amplified by multiplex PCR with BIOMED2 TRB-A/B primers. TCRdb passed the multiplex PCR reads through MiXCR, listing each CDR3 protein once. Counted here are 24,000 or so distinct CDR3 sequences, around a third occurring once; the ten biggest clones make up around 1.6%. From blood, roughly 220-550 ng of genomic DNA served as TRB template. The source material was blood. The origin of the receptors is a human donor who had recovered from COVID-19.

The chain couples TRBV7-2 to TRBJ2-1; maybe TRBD2 (5 bases). This CDR3 is 13 amino acids long. The germline gives CDR1 SGHTA, CDR2 FQGNSA. Trimming cost V 4 bases and J 8 bases, with 12 bases left between them. The CDR3 protein is CASSSEIAYEQFF. In DNA, the CDR3 is TGTGCCAGCAGCTCGGAAATAGCGTATGAGCAGTTCTTC.

Comments on this clonotype: At one boundary the junction diverges from the germline segment, which might be a read error. The chain employs TRBV27 and TRBJ2-1, with D possibly TRBD2 on 6 matching bases. Germline CDR1 MNHEY, CDR2 SMNVEV (reference sequence). CDR3 length: 15 amino acids. The CDR3 sequence: CARSLSGATYNEQFF. In DNA form, the CDR3 reads TGTGCCAGGAGTTTGTCGGGAGCCACCTACAATGAGCAGTTCTTC.

The chain combines TRBV5-4 with TRBJ2-4; 7 nucleotides line up with TRBD2. V trimming: 2 bases; J trimming: 3 bases; junction bases outside the gene matches: 17. Germline V gives CDR1 SGHNT, CDR2 YYREEE (reference sequence). This CDR3 is 19 amino acids long. CDR3 in DNA: TGTGCCAGCAGCTTAGATCATTCCTCCGGGGGGTTTAGCAAAAACATTCAGTACTTC. Its translation is CASSLDHSSGGFSKNIQYF.

In its sample, this clonotype was seen a few times. The junction departs from germline at one end; a sequencing error may be responsible. The chain combines TRBV18 with TRBJ2-1; 9 bases line up with TRBD1. Per the germline V gene, CDR1 is KGHSH and CDR2 is LQKENI. The CDR3 has 17 residues. As DNA, the CDR3 is TGTGCCAGCTCATCACCCCCCGGGACAGGGTTATCCAATGAGCAGTTCTTC. Its translation is CASSSPPGTGLSNEQFF.

DNA of the CDR3: TGCGCCAGCAGCCGGACAGGGCACACAGATACGCAGTATTTT. As protein: CASSRTGHTDTQYF. The V and J genes are TRBV4-3 and TRBJ2-3; TRBD1 aligns across 8 bases. This CDR3 contains 14 residues. Germline-derived CDR1 and CDR2 are LGHNA and YSLEER. Unmatched junction bases numbered 2, after V lost 4 bases and J lost 2 bases.

This clonotype occurred a few times. V is TRBV15 and J is TRBJ2-2; D perhaps matches TRBD1 (6 bases). V was trimmed by 1 base and J by 3 bases, leaving 9 bases between them. The CDR3 contains 15 residues. Looked up from germline, CDR1 is LNHNV and CDR2 is YYDKDF (reference sequence). The CDR3 DNA reads TGTGCCACCAGCAGAGGGACAGATTACACCGGGGAGCTGTTTTTT. Amino acid sequence: CATSRGTDYTGELFF. Based on the CDR3 plus reference TRBV15 and TRBJ2-2, the full variable domain is DAMVIQNPRYQVTQFGKPVTLSCSQTLNHNVMYWYQQKSSQAPKLLFHYYDKDFNNEADTPDNFQSRRPNTSFCFLDIRSPGLGDTAMYLCATSRGTDYTGELFFGEGSRLTVL.

In this sample, this clonotype turned up a few times. This sequence joins TRBV18 and TRBJ1-2, with D possibly TRBD1 on 5 matching bases. CDR1 KGHSH and CDR2 LQKENI come from the germline V gene. The ends were cut back, 3 bases at V and 5 bases at J, with 16 bases in the middle. This CDR3 comprises 15 residues. CDR3 bases: TGTGCCAGCTCACCGTCCGGGGGTGCGCTATATGGCTACACCTTC. It codes for CASSPSGGALYGYTF.

This chain uses TRBV18 with TRBJ1-1; the D gene is possibly TRBD1 (6 bases). Germline CDR1 is KGHSH and CDR2 is LQKENI. V was trimmed by 3 bases and J by 1 base, leaving 12 bases between them. The CDR3 extends over 15 amino acids. CDR3 in amino acids: CASSPVRGGNTEAFF. CDR3 coding DNA: TGTGCCAGCTCACCGGTTAGGGGGGGGAACACTGAAGCTTTCTTT.

This clonotype was picked up a small number of times. The chain uses TRBV27 and TRBJ1-1, with 9 bases that match TRBD1. This CDR3 has 17 amino acids. In germline, CDR1 is MNHEY, CDR2 SMNVEV (reference sequence). The V segment lost 3 bases and the J segment 5 bases; nucleotides outside the gene matches: 13. As DNA, the CDR3 is TGTGCCAGCAGTTTTTTTTGGACAGGGGCGCTCGGGACTGAAGCTTTCTTT. The encoded protein is CASSFFWTGALGTEAFF.

This clonotype occurred a few times. CDR3 sequence (DNA): TGCGCCAGCAGCGAAGGGACAGGGATGACCGGGGAGCTGTTTTTT. Amino acid sequence: CASSEGTGMTGELFF. The chain combines TRBV5-1 with TRBJ2-2, with TRBD1 matching 9 bases. Losses at the gene ends were 4 bases for V and 5 bases for J; bases not matched to a gene: 6. The CDR3 is made up of 15 amino acids. Germline V gene data show CDR1 as SGHRS and CDR2 as YFSETQ.